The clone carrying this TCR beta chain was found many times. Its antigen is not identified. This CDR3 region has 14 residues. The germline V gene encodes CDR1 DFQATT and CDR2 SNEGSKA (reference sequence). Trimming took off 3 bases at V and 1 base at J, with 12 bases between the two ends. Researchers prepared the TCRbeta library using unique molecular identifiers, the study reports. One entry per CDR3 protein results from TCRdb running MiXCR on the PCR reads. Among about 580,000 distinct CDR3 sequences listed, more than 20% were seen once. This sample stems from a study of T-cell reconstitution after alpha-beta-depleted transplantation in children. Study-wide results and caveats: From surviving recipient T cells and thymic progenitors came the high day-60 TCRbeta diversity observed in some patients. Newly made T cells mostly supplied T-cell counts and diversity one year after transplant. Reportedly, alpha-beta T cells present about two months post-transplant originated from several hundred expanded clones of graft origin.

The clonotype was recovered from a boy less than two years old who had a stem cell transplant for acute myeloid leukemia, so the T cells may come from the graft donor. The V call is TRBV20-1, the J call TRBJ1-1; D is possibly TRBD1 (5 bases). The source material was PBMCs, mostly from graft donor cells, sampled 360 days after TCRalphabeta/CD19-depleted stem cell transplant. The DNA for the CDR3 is TGCAGTGCTAGGGTAAGAAGGGGGAACACTGAAGCTTTCTTT. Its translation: CSARVRRGNTEAFF.